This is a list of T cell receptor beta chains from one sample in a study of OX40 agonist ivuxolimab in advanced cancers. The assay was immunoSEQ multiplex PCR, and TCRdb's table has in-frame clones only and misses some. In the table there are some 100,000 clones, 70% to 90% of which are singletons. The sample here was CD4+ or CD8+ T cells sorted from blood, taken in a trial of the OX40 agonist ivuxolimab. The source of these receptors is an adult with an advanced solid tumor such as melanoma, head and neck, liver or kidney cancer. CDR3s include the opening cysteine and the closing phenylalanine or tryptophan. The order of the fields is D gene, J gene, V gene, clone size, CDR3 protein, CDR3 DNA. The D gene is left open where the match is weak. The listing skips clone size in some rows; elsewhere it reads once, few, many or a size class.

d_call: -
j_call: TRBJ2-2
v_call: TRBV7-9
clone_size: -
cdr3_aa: CASSLAPSETGELFF
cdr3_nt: TGTGCCAGCAGCTTAGCCCCTTCTGAGACCGGGGAGCTGTTTTTT

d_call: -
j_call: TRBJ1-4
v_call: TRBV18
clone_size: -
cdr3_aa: CASSPRQDNEKLFF
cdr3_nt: TGTGCCAGCTCACCGAGACAGGATAATGAAAAACTGTTTTTT

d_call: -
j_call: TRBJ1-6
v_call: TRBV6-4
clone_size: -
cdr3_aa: CASSEVVGDSPLHF
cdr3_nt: TGTGCCAGCAGTGAGGTGGTGGGGGACTCACCCCTCCACTTT

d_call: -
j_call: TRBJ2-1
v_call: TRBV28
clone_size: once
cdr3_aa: CASSPGVGVLKEQFF
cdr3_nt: TGTGCCAGCAGCCCAGGGGTCGGAGTTTTAAAGGAGCAGTTCTTC

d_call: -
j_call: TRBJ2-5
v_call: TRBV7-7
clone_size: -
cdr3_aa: CASSLVGTQQETQYF
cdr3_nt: TGTGCCAGCAGCTTAGTCGGGACGCAACAAGAGACCCAGTACTTC

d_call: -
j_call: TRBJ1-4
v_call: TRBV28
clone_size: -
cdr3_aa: CASSLTGATNEKLFF
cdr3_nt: TGTGCCAGCAGTCTCACGGGGGCAACTAATGAAAAACTGTTTTTT

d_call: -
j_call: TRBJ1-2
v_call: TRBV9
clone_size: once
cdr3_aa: CASSVADPNYGYTF
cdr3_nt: TGTGCCAGCAGCGTCGCTGACCCCAACTATGGCTACACCTTC

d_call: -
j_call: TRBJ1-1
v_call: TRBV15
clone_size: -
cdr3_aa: CATSRDYGYEAFF
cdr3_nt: TGTGCCACCAGCAGGGACTACGGGTATGAAGCTTTCTTT

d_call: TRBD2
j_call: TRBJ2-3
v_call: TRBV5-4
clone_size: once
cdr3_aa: CASSSGGGPTDTQYF
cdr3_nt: TGTGCCAGCAGCTCCGGGGGGGGCCCCACGGATACGCAGTATTTT

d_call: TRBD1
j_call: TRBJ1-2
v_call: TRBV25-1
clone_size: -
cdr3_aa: CASSGYTGDGYTF
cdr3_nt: TGTGCCAGCAGTGGGTATACAGGGGATGGCTACACCTTC